This T cell receptor (beta chain) was identified in a study of shared clonotypes between healthy human individuals. General observations from the study: As a rule, naive subsets had a larger estimated richness than memory subsets.

On this clone itself: Antigen specificity is unknown.

Assay used: immunoSEQ multiplex PCR; TCRdb lists only in-frame clones, some missing. The data hold more than 1.2 million clones, with approximately 98.5% observed a single time. The CDR3 is made up of 18 amino acids. Sequencing was carried out using naive CD4+ T cells sorted from blood. The subset was: CD45RA+ positively selected. The chain uses TRBV21-1 and TRBJ1-3. TRBV21-1 is marked as a pseudogene. This TCR was recovered from a man younger than 40 in good health. The chain's CDR3 is CASSKSSLGNMPGNTIYF. Here the CDR3 DNA reads TGTGCCAGCAGCAAATCCTCTCTGGGAAATATGCCTGGAAACACCATATATTTT.